This T cell receptor beta chain came from a study of metastatic and nonmetastatic thyroid tumors. Not a single patient had been given any form of treatment at any point before undergoing thyroid surgery. TCRdb reprocessed the PCR reads using MiXCR. The sample comprises tens of thousands of clones, roughly 12% of which are singletons, and approximately 24% rests with the top ten. Trimming pared 0 bases from V and 3 bases from J, leaving 15 bases between. Germline V gene lookup returns CDR1 DFQATT and CDR2 SNEGSKA (reference sequence). This CDR3 contains 15 residues. This clone was seen at least ten times.

The TCR originated in a female donor with papillary thyroid cancer or a benign thyroid nodule (not recorded which). Some clones in this sample may be carry-over from other donors' samples. The sequenced sample was blood. The rearrangement links TRBV20-1 to TRBJ2-7, with no clear D. The DNA of the CDR3 is TGCAGTGCTAGAGATCCGGGTTCTGGGGTCTACGAGCAGTACTTC. Protein sequence: CSARDPGSGVYEQYF.